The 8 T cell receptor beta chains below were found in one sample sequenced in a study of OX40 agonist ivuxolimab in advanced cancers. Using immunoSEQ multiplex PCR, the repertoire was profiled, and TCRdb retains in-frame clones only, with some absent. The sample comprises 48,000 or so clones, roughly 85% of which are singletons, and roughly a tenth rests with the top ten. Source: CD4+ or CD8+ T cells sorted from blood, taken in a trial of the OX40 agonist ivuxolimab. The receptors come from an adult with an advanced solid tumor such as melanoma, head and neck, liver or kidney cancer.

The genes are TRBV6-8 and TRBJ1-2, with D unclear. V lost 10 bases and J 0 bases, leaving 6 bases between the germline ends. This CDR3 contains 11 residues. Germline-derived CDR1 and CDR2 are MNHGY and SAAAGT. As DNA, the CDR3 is TGTGCCACCCTATCTAACTATGGCTACACCTTC. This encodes CATLSNYGYTF.

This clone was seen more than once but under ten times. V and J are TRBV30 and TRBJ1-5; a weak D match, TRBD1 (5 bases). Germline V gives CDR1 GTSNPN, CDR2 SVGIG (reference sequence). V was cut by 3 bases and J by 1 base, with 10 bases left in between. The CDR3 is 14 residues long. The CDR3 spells CAWSGGRSNQPQHF. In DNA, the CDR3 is TGTGCCTGGAGCGGGGGACGCAGCAATCAGCCCCAGCATTTT.

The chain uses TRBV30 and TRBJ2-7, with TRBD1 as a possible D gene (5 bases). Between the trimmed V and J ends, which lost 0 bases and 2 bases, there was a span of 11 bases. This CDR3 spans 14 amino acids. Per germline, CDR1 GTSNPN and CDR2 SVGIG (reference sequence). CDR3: CAWSVNRPPYEQYF. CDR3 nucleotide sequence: TGTGCCTGGAGTGTTAACAGGCCTCCCTACGAGCAGTACTTC.

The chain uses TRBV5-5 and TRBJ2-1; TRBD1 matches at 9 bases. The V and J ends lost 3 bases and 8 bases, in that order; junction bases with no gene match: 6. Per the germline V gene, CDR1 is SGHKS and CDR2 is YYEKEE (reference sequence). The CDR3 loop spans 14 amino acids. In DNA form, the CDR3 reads TGTGCCAGCAGCTCACCGGGACAGGGCCATGAGCAGTTCTTC. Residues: CASSSPGQGHEQFF.

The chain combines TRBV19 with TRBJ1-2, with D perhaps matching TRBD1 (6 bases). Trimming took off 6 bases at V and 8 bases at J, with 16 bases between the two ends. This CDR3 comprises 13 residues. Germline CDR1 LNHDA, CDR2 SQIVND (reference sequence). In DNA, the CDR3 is TGTGCCAGTAGCCCTACTGGGACATACGGCTACACCTTC. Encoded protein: CASSPTGTYGYTF.

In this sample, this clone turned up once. The CDR3 reads CASSVVGQGGIQYF. CDR3 coding DNA: TGTGCCAGCAGCGTAGTGGGACAGGGAGGCATTCAGTACTTC. The rearrangement joins TRBV9 to TRBJ2-4; the match to TRBD1 covers 9 bases. Trimming cost V 0 bases and J 9 bases; bases outside gene matches: 4. Germline CDR1 reads SGDLS; CDR2 reads YYNGEE. This CDR3 has 14 amino acids.

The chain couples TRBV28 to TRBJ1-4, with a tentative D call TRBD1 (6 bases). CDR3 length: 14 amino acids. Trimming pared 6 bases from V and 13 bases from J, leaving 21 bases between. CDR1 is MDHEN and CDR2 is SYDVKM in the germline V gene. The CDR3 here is CASRPGQPRGRLFF. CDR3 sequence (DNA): TGTGCCAGCAGACCCGGACAGCCTAGGGGAAGACTGTTTTTT.

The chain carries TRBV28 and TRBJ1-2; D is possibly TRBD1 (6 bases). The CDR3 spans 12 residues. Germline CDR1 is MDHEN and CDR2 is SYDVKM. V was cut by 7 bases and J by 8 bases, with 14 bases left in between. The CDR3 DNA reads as TGTGCCAGCAACCTGAAGGACAGAGGCTACACCTTC. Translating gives CASNLKDRGYTF.